A single TCR beta chain is shown here with its context. An end of the junction differs from the germline gene, which may be a read error. This specimen belongs to a study of T cells in Graves' hyperthyroidism and ophthalmopathy. Looking at the study overall: Prior to any treatment, at the point of initial diagnosis, peripheral blood was collected.

This CDR3 is built from 15 residues. CDR1 is MDHEN and CDR2 is SYDVKM in the germline V gene. From RNA transcripts, TCR beta CDR3 regions were amplified. First-round RT-PCR with HTBI primers amplified the TCR CDR3 region. MiXCR, run by TCRdb on the multiplex PCR reads, gives a single entry per CDR3 protein. The sample has some 400,000 distinct CDR3 sequences, more than 11% seen once; the top ten hold 11%. Uncontrolled infection, other autoimmune disease, pregnancy or lactation excluded patients. The J gene is TRBJ2-6, the V gene TRBV28; 7 positions agree with TRBD1. The TCR originated in a woman in her sixties or seventies with Graves' hyperthyroidism. The specimen sequenced was blood. CDR3 sequence reads: CASSLGGSGANALTF. DNA of the CDR3: TGTGCCAGCAGTCTAGGGGGCTCTGGGGCCAACGCCCTGACTTTC.